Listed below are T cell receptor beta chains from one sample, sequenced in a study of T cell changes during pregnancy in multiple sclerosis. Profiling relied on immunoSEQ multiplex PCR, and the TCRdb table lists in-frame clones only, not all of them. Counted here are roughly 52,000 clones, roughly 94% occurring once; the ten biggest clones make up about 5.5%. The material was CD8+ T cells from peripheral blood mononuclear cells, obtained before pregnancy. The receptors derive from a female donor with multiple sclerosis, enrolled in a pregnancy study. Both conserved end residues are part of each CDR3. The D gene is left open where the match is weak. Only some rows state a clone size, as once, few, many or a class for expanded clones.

CASSEQGTSGSMNEQFF	TGTGCCAGCAGTGAACAGGGGACTAGCGGGAGTATGAATGAGCAGTTCTTC	-	TRBD2	TRBJ2-1	TRBV6-1
CASSPSGLGQETQYF	TGTGCCAGCAGCCCCTCGGGACTAGGACAAGAGACCCAGTACTTC	-	TRBD2	TRBJ2-5	TRBV11-2
CSVEAQGVGYTF	TGCAGCGTTGAAGCACAGGGGGTCGGCTACACCTTC	-	TRBD1	TRBJ1-2	TRBV29-1
CASSPDRGSGNTIYF	TGCGCCAGCAGCCCCGACAGGGGCTCTGGAAACACCATATATTTT	-	TRBD1	TRBJ1-3	TRBV4-1
CASSLGLGGDEKLFF	TGCGCCAGCAGCTTGGGGTTGGGGGGGGATGAAAAACTGTTTTTT	-	-	TRBJ1-4	TRBV5-1
CASSPWPRGRFGYTF	TGTGCCAGCTCACCATGGCCCAGGGGGCGGTTTGGCTACACCTTC	-	TRBD1	TRBJ1-2	TRBV18
CASSQDGTSEEFF	TGCGCCAGCAGCCAAGATGGGACTAGCGAAGAGTTCTTC	-	TRBD2	TRBJ2-1	TRBV4-3
CASSSSGRAETQYF	TGCGCCAGCAGTTCGAGCGGGAGGGCAGAGACCCAGTACTTC	-	TRBD2	TRBJ2-5	TRBV10-2
CASSDLSGQSNQPQHF	TGTGCCAGCAGTGATCTGTCGGGACAAAGCAATCAGCCCCAGCATTTT	few	-	TRBJ1-5	TRBV2
CASSPDRVRSQETQYF	TGTGCCAGCAGCCCCGACAGGGTACGGTCCCAAGAGACCCAGTACTTC	-	TRBD1	TRBJ2-5	TRBV5-6
CASSSLTGLGEQYF	TGTGCCAGCAGTTCACTGACAGGGTTGGGAGAGCAGTACTTC	-	TRBD1	TRBJ2-7	TRBV27
CASSPEIGRELFF	TGTGCCAGCAGCCCGGAAATAGGCAGGGAACTGTTTTTT	-	-	TRBJ2-2	TRBV25-1
CAWSVWSGGYTGELFF	TGTGCCTGGAGTGTATGGTCCGGGGGGTACACCGGGGAGCTGTTTTTT	-	TRBD2	TRBJ2-2	TRBV30
CASSYRLADNNEQFF	TGTGCCAGCAGTTACCGACTAGCCGATAACAATGAGCAGTTCTTC	-	TRBD2	TRBJ2-1	TRBV6-5
CASSSGLSSRDEQYF	TGCGCCAGCAGCTCAGGACTAAGTTCCCGCGACGAGCAGTACTTC	-	-	TRBJ2-7	TRBV5-1
CASSPTGGIDEQYF	TGTGCCAGCAGTCCCACAGGGGGCATCGACGAGCAGTACTTC	-	TRBD1	TRBJ2-7	TRBV25-1
CASSTGLGLNNEQFF	TGTGCCAGCTCAACCGGACTAGGGCTTAACAATGAGCAGTTCTTC	-	TRBD2	TRBJ2-1	TRBV18
CASSWGLAESSYNEQFF	TGTGCCAGTAGTTGGGGACTAGCGGAAAGCTCCTACAATGAGCAGTTCTTC	-	TRBD2	TRBJ2-1	TRBV19
CASSSWGGRGRDTQYF	TGTGCCAGCAGCTCCTGGGGCGGGAGAGGACGAGATACGCAGTATTTT	-	TRBD2	TRBJ2-3	TRBV7-9
CASSHSGDGELFF	TGTGCCAGCAGCCATTCGGGGGACGGGGAGCTGTTTTTT	-	-	TRBJ2-2	TRBV27
CASSKSAGEVHEQYF	TGTGCCAGTAGTAAATCGGCGGGAGAGGTCCACGAGCAGTACTTC	-	TRBD2	TRBJ2-7	TRBV19
CASSQEAGDLMNTEAFF	TGCGCCAGCAGCCAAGAGGCAGGGGACCTTATGAACACTGAAGCTTTCTTT	-	-	TRBJ1-1	TRBV4-3
CASSLFQVYEQYF	TGTGCCAGCAGTTTATTTCAGGTCTACGAGCAGTACTTC	-	-	TRBJ2-7	TRBV28
CAWSVLGSDTGELFF	TGTGCCTGGAGTGTACTAGGGAGCGACACCGGGGAGCTGTTTTTT	-	-	TRBJ2-2	TRBV30
CAWSPDRAYNEQFF	TGTGCCTGGAGTCCGGACAGGGCCTACAATGAGCAGTTCTTC	-	TRBD1	TRBJ2-1	TRBV30
CASRTRAGTSEETQYF	TGTGCCAGCAGGACCCGAGCCGGGACTAGCGAGGAGACCCAGTACTTC	-	TRBD2	TRBJ2-5	TRBV6-6
CASSLVHYEQYF	TGTGCCAGCAGCTTAGTCCACTACGAGCAGTACTTC	-	-	TRBJ2-7	TRBV7-9
CASSIGSGSMYEQFF	TGTGCCAGTAGTATTGGTAGTGGTAGCATGTATGAGCAGTTCTTC	-	-	TRBJ2-1	TRBV19
CASSPSQGLSEKLFF	TGTGCCAGCAGCCCGAGCCAGGGTTTAAGTGAAAAACTGTTTTTT	-	-	TRBJ1-4	TRBV11-2
CASHPGGGLGTPGELFF	TGTGCCAGCCATCCGGGAGGGGGACTAGGAACACCCGGGGAGCTGTTTTTT	-	TRBD2	TRBJ2-2	TRBV25-1
CASSLYLAGGYEQYF	TGTGCCAGCAGCTTATACCTAGCGGGAGGGTACGAGCAGTACTTC	-	TRBD2	TRBJ2-7	TRBV11-2
CASSLSIGGNYGYTF	TGTGCCAGCAGTTTATCGATAGGAGGGAACTATGGCTACACCTTC	-	-	TRBJ1-2	TRBV27
CASSLSGQGGQPQHF	TGTGCCAGCAGTTTATCTGGACAGGGCGGTCAGCCCCAGCATTTT	-	TRBD1	TRBJ1-5	TRBV28
CAIRDGLNTEAFF	TGTGCCATTCGGGACGGACTAAACACTGAAGCTTTCTTT	-	-	TRBJ1-1	TRBV19
CASSPTTKRRDGYTF	TGTGCCAGCAGCCCAACCACAAAGCGGCGTGATGGCTACACCTTC	few	-	TRBJ1-2	TRBV11-2
CASSFGHSNYYGYTF	TGTGCCAGCAGTTTTGGGCACAGCAATTACTATGGCTACACCTTC	-	-	TRBJ1-2	TRBV27
CASSFGLAGVTGELFF	TGTGCCAGCAGCTTCGGACTAGCGGGAGTGACCGGGGAGCTGTTTTTT	-	TRBD2	TRBJ2-2	TRBV7-6
CASSQDSTGGPNEQYF	TGCGCCAGCAGCCAAGATAGTACGGGAGGGCCCAACGAGCAGTACTTC	-	TRBD2	TRBJ2-7	TRBV4-1
CAEISTGRDTEAFF	TGTGCCGAAATATCGACAGGGCGCGACACTGAAGCTTTCTTT	-	TRBD1	TRBJ1-1	TRBV2
CASKIGGNEQFF	TGTGCCAGTAAGATCGGGGGTAATGAGCAGTTCTTC	-	-	TRBJ2-1	TRBV19
CSVLSDRGQTYEQYF	TGCAGCGTTCTTTCGGACAGGGGTCAGACCTACGAGCAGTACTTC	-	TRBD1	TRBJ2-7	TRBV29-1
CASRQSGSGNEQYF	TGTGCCAGCAGACAAAGCGGGAGCGGTAACGAGCAGTACTTC	-	TRBD2	TRBJ2-7	TRBV27
CASSPDRGFGNTIYF	TGTGCCAGCAGTCCGGACAGGGGCTTTGGAAACACCATATATTTT	-	TRBD1	TRBJ1-3	TRBV27
CASSVGFGGNEQYF	TGTGCCAGCAGCGTAGGGTTTGGCGGGAACGAGCAGTACTTC	-	-	TRBJ2-7	TRBV9
CASSVSHLAGDTDTQYF	TGTGCCAGCAGCGTTTCGCACCTAGCGGGAGACACAGATACGCAGTATTTT	-	TRBD2	TRBJ2-3	TRBV9
CASSDKGAEQFF	TGTGCCAGCAGTGATAAGGGGGCGGAACAGTTCTTC	-	TRBD1	TRBJ2-1	TRBV2
CAWSARDTSYEQYF	TGTGCCTGGAGTGCTCGGGACACATCCTACGAGCAGTACTTC	-	-	TRBJ2-7	TRBV30
CASSGLAGGPDTQYF	TGTGCCAGCAGTGGACTAGCGGGAGGCCCAGATACGCAGTATTTT	-	TRBD2	TRBJ2-3	TRBV6-5
CASGRGSSTDTQYF	TGTGCCAGTGGCAGGGGATCTAGCACAGATACGCAGTATTTT	-	-	TRBJ2-3	TRBV19
CASSSGNTIYF	TGTGCCAGCTCTTCTGGAAACACCATATATTTT	-	-	TRBJ1-3	TRBV27
CASIAGALETQYF	TGTGCCAGCATAGCGGGAGCGCTAGAGACCCAGTACTTC	-	TRBD2	TRBJ2-5	TRBV7-2
CASSLETSGEGEQYF	TGTGCCAGCAGTTTAGAGACTAGCGGTGAAGGTGAGCAGTATTTT	-	TRBD2	TRBJ2-3	TRBV27
CASSQGRVLTGELFF	TGCGCCAGCAGCCAAGGACGGGTCTTGACCGGGGAGCTGTTTTTT	-	-	TRBJ2-2	TRBV4-3
CASSPAAGRHYEQYF	TGTGCCAGCAGTCCTGCTGCGGGGAGGCACTACGAGCAGTACTTC	-	-	TRBJ2-7	TRBV27
CASNGLANTEAFF	TGTGCCAGTAATGGTTTGGCTAACACTGAAGCTTTCTTT	-	-	TRBJ1-1	TRBV19
CASSLFRGLDTQYF	TGTGCCAGCAGCTTATTCAGGGGCTTAGATACGCAGTATTTT	few	-	TRBJ2-3	TRBV7-6
CALSSEREGRTGELFF	TGTGCCTTATCCTCCGAGCGGGAGGGTCGCACCGGGGAGCTGTTTTTT	-	TRBD2	TRBJ2-2	TRBV2